This T cell receptor beta chain was recovered during a study of molecular identifiers for immune sequencing clone quantification. This clonotype was detected a few times. Looked up from germline, CDR1 is SEHNR and CDR2 is FQNEAQ (reference sequence). The V gene lost 5 bases and the J gene lost 1 base, with 12 bases spanning the gap. This CDR3 comprises 15 residues. Bulk TCR library preparation followed previously described methods with listed TCR primers. Each CDR3 protein gets one entry after TCRdb re-called the PCR reads with MiXCR. The repertoire holds about 320,000 distinct CDR3 sequences, with 20% to 25% as singletons.

This clonotype was obtained from a human donor in good health. Some libraries in this study had Jurkat cell RNA spiked in. Sequenced sample: naive CD8+ T cells from blood, with Jurkat cell RNA spiked in. Noted subset: FACS-sorted CD8+CD4-CCR7+CD45RA+ naive T cells. The J gene is TRBJ2-4, the V gene TRBV7-9; D gene unclear. In DNA, the CDR3 is TGTGCCAGCAGCCCTCGGGTTGTGGCCAAAAACATTCAGTACTTC. As protein: CASSPRVVAKNIQYF.